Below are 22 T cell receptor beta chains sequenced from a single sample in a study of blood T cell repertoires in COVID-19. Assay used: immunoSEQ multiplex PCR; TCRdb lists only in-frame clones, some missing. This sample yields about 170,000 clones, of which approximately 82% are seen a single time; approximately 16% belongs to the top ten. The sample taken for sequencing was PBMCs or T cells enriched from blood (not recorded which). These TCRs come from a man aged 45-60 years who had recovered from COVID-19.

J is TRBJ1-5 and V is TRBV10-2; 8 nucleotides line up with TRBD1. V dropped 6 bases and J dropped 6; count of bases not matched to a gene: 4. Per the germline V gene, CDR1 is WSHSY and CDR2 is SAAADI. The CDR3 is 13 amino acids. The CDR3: CASRQGVGQPQHF. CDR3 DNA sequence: TGCGCCAGCAGACAGGGGGTCGGTCAGCCCCAGCATTTT.

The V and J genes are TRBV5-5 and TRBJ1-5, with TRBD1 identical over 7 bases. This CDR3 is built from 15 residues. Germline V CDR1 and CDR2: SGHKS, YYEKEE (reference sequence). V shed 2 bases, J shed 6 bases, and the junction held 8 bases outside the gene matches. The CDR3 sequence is CASSFSYRGPQPQHF. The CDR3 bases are TGTGCCAGCAGCTTTTCCTACAGGGGCCCTCAGCCCCAGCATTTT.

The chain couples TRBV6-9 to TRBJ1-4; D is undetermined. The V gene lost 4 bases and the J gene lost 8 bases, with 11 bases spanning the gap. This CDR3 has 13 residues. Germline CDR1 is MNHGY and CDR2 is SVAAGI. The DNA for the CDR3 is TGTGCCAGCAGTTGGGAGGTCGGCGAAAAACTGTTTTTT. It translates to CASSWEVGEKLFF.

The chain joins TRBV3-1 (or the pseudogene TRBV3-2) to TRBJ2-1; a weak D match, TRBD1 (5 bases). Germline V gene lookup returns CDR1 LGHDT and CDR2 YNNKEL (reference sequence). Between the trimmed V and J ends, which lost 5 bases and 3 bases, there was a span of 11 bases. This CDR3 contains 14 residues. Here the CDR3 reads CASSSQGNYNEQFF. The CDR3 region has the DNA TGTGCCAGCAGCTCCCAGGGCAACTACAATGAGCAGTTCTTC.

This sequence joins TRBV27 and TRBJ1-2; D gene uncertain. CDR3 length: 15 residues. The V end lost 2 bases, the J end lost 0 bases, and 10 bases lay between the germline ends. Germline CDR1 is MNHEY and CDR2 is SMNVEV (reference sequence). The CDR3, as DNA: TGTGCCAGCAGTTTAGAGGGTCGTTCTAACTATGGCTACACCTTC. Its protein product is CASSLEGRSNYGYTF.

The CDR3 region is CASSEQGGGYTF. The CDR3 DNA sequence: TGTGCCAGCAGTGAACAGGGAGGTGGCTACACCTTC. The V gene is TRBV6-1, the J gene TRBJ1-2; possibly TRBD1 for D (5 bases). V was clipped by 2 bases and J by 7 bases, with 8 bases between them. The CDR3 loop spans 12 amino acids. Germline V gene lookup returns CDR1 MNHNS and CDR2 SASEGT.

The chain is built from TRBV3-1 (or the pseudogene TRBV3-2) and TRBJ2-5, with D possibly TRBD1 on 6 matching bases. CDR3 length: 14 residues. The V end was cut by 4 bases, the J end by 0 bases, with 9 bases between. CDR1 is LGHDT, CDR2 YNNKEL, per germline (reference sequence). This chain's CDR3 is CASSLRTDQETQYF. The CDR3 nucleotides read TGTGCCAGCAGCCTCAGGACAGACCAAGAGACCCAGTACTTC.

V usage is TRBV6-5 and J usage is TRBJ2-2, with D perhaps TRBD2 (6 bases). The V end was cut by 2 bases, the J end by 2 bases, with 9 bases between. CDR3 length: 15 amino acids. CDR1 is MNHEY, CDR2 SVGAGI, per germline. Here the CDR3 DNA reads TGTGCCAGCAGTTACGAGGGACTCAACACCGGGGAGCTGTTTTTT. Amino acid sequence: CASSYEGLNTGELFF.

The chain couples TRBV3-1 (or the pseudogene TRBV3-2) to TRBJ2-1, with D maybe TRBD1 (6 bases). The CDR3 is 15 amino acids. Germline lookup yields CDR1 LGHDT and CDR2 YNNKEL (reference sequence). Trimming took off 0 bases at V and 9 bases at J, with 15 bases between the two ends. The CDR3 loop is CASSQEQSGASEQFF. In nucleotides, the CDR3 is TGTGCCAGCAGCCAAGAACAGTCAGGGGCCAGTGAGCAGTTCTTC.

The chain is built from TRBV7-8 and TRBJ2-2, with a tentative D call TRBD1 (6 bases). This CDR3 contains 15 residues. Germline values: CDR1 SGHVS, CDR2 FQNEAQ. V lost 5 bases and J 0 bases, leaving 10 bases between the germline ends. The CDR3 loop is CASSQGQSNTGELFF. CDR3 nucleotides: TGTGCCAGCAGCCAGGGACAATCGAACACCGGGGAGCTGTTTTTT.

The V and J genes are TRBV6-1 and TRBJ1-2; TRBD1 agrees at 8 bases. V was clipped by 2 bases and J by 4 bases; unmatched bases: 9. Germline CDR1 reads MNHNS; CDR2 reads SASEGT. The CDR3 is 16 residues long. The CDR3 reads CASSELTGAPGYGYTF. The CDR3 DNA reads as TGTGCCAGCAGTGAACTGACAGGGGCGCCAGGCTATGGCTACACCTTC.

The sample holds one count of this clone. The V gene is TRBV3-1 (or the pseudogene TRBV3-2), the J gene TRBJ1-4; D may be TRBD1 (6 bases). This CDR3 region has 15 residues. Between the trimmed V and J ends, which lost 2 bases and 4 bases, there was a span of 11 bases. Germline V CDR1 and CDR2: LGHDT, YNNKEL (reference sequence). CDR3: CASSQSGHHNEKLFF. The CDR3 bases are TGTGCCAGCAGCCAATCGGGACACCATAATGAAAAACTGTTTTTT.

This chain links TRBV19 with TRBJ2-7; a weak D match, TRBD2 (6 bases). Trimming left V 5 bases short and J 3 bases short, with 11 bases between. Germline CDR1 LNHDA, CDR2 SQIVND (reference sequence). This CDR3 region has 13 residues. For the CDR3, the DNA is TGTGCCAGTAGTCCCACGGGGGACTACGAGCAGTACTTC. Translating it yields CASSPTGDYEQYF.

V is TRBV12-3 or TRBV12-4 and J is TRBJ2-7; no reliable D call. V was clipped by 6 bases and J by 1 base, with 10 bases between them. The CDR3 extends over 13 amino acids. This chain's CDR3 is CASSLGNSYEQYF. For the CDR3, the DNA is TGTGCCAGCAGCTTGGGCAATTCCTACGAGCAGTACTTC.

The CDR3 nucleotides are TGCGCCAGCAGACCGCAGGACACCATATATTTT. It yields the protein CASRPQDTIYF. The V gene is TRBV23-1, the J gene TRBJ1-3; D not resolved. TRBV23-1 is reported as an ORF; its role is uncertain. V shed 6 bases and J shed 8 bases, with 8 bases lying between them. CDR3 length equals 11 residues.

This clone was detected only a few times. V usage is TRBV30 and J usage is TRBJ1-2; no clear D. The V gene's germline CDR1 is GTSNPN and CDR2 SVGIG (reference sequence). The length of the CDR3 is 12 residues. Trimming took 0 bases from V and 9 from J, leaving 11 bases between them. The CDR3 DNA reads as TGTGCCTGGAGTGTTAGCGAGACACGCTACACCTTC. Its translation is CAWSVSETRYTF.

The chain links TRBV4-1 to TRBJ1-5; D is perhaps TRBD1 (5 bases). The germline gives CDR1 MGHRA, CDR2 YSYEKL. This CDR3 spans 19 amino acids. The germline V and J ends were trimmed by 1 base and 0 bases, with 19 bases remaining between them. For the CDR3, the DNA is TGCGCCAGCAGCCAAGGGGGAGGTAGGGGACGGAATAGCAATCAGCCCCAGCATTTT. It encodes CASSQGGGRGRNSNQPQHF.

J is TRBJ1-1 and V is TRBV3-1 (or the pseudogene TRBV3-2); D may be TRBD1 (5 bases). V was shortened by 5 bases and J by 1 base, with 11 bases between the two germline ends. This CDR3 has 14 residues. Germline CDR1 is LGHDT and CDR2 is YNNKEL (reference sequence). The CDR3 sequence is CASSAGPKNTEAFF. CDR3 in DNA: TGTGCCAGCAGCGCGGGACCTAAGAACACTGAAGCTTTCTTT.

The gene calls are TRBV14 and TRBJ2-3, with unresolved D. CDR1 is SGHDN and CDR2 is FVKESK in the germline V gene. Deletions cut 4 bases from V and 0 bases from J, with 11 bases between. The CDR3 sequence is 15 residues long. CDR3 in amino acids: CASSPWAGSTDTQYF. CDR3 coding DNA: TGTGCCAGCAGCCCCTGGGCAGGCAGCACAGATACGCAGTATTTT.

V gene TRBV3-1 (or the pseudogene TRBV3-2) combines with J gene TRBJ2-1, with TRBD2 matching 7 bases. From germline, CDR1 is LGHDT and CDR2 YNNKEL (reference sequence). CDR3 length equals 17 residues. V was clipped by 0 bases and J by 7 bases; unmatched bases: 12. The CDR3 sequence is CASSQDLASGTLNEQFF. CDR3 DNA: TGTGCCAGCAGCCAAGATTTGGCTAGCGGAACCCTGAATGAGCAGTTCTTC.

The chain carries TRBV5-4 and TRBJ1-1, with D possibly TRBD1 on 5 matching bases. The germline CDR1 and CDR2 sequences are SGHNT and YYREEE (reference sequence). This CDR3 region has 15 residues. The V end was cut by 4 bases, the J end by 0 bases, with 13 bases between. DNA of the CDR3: TGTGCCAGCAGCAGACAACAGGCACTGAACACTGAAGCTTTCTTT. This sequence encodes CASSRQQALNTEAFF.

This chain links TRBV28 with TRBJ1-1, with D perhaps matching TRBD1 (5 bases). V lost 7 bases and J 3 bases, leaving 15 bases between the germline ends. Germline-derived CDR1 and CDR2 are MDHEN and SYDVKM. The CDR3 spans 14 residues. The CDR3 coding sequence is TGTGCCAGCATCAATGGGGGGACCGACACTGAAGCTTTCTTT. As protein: CASINGGTDTEAFF.